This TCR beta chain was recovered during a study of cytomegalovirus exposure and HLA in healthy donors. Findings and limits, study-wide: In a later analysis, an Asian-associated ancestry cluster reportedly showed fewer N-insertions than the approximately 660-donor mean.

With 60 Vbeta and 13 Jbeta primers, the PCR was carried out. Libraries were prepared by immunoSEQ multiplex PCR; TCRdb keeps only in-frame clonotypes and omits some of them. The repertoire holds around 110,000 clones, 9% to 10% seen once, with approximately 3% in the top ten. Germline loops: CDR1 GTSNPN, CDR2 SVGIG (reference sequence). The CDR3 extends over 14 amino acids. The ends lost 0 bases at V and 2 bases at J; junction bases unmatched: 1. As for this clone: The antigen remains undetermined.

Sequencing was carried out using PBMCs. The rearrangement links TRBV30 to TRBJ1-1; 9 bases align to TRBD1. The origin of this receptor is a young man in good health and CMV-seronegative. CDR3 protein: CAWSVQGANTEAFF. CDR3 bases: TGTGCCTGGAGTGTACAGGGGGCAAACACTGAAGCTTTCTTT.